What follows describes a single T cell receptor beta chain. Its cognate antigen is unknown. This sample was taken from a study of PD-1 blockade in classical Hodgkin lymphoma. Sample time point: newly diagnosed, previously untreated cHL patient sample. Comparison relied on PBMCs that came from newly diagnosed, untreated classical Hodgkin lymphoma. Germline V gene data show CDR1 as SGHRS and CDR2 as YFSETQ. This CDR3 is built from 17 residues. The germline V and J ends were trimmed by 0 bases and 0 bases, with 13 bases remaining between them. Regarding the study as a whole: The drivers behind the repertoire differences, possibly disease activity or prior therapy, remain undefined. Diminished baseline TCR diversity has been reported in newly diagnosed patients relative to healthy donors.

Method: immunoSEQ multiplex PCR; TCRdb's copy keeps in-frame clones and lacks some. Among 15,000 to 20,000 clones listed, around four fifths were seen once. The J gene is TRBJ1-3, the V gene TRBV5-1; no clear D gene. The sequencing sample was made of peripheral blood mononuclear cells (PBMCs). The receptor was derived from a human donor with classical Hodgkin lymphoma. CDR3 nucleotides: TGCGCCAGCAGCTTGGAGGGCCCGGGTAACTCTGGAAACACCATATATTTT. This gives the protein CASSLEGPGNSGNTIYF.